The T cell receptor beta chain described here comes from a study of CD8+CD57+ T cells in acquired aplastic anemia (dated by TCRdb to 2016 to 2019). Regarding the research as a whole: A mean of about 3.2 ug of DNA, ranging from roughly 0.19 to 27.4 ug, was extracted from sorted CD4+ and CD8+ cells. For healthy donor samples, the average read count was about 10.8 million for CD4+ cells and approximately 11 million for CD8+ cells. Broad study findings and their caveats: CD8+ Simpson's diversity did not differ significantly between patients and healthy controls (P=0.060). Although 25 to 30 CD8+ CDR3 sequences were shared by patients and controls, these sequences appeared highly expressed in patients and within the immunodominant clones of patients.

TCR repertoires of sorted CD4+ and CD8+ blood T cells from severe aplastic anemia patients and healthy subjects were deep-sequenced in the study. Ficoll-Paque density gradient centrifugation was used to isolate peripheral blood mononuclear cells. Before DNA was extracted, CD4+ and CD8+ T cells were sorted using either FACS or magnetic beads. Sequences SGHAT (CDR1) and FQNNGV (CDR2) are obtained from the germline V gene. From the cysteine up to the phenylalanine, the CDR3 has a length of 17 residues. Only the CDR3 region is kept as DNA, spanning 51 bases read in frame from base 1. The V end loses 3 bases and the J end loses 2 bases, and a stretch of 19 bases separates them. Genomic DNA was used as template for profiling of TCR beta VDJ combinations and CDR3 sequences. An Illumina HiSeq 2000 was the platform used for TCR repertoire sequencing. In the source study's methods: Repertoires were assessed using TRBV/TRBJ rearrangement plots, CDR3 size and DJ length profiles, and Simpson's diversity index. The most abundant DNA sequence in the deep sequencing data was defined as the immunodominant clone. CDR3 amino acid sequences were screened for sharing across subjects and were compared with published repertoires and the VDJdb database. The raw public reads went through TCRdb reprocessing: fastp at Q25, MiXCR clone calling, in-frame beta chains kept. For every CDR3 protein sequence, its rows merge into one entry that carries the most common genes and DNA. TCRdb, not the original authors, processed these V and J calls. The sample table holds about 170,000 distinct CDR3 sequences, of which about 60% were seen once. Over 40% of the sample is taken by the ten largest.

This clonotype was recorded many times. Its binding antigen is unknown. No much larger clone exists at a distance of one base, and base qualities are not known. Sequences were obtained from sorted CD4+, CD8+, or CD8+CD57+ T cells (not recorded which) from PBMCs. This chain is built from TRBV11-2 and TRBJ2-5; perhaps TRBD2 is the D gene, with 5 bases matching. This TCR derives from a human donor in good health. The CDR3 has the sequence CASSFLLLHSAQETQYF. The DNA sequence is as follows: TGTGCCAGCAGCTTCCTACTACTACATAGCGCTCAAGAGACCCAGTACTTC.